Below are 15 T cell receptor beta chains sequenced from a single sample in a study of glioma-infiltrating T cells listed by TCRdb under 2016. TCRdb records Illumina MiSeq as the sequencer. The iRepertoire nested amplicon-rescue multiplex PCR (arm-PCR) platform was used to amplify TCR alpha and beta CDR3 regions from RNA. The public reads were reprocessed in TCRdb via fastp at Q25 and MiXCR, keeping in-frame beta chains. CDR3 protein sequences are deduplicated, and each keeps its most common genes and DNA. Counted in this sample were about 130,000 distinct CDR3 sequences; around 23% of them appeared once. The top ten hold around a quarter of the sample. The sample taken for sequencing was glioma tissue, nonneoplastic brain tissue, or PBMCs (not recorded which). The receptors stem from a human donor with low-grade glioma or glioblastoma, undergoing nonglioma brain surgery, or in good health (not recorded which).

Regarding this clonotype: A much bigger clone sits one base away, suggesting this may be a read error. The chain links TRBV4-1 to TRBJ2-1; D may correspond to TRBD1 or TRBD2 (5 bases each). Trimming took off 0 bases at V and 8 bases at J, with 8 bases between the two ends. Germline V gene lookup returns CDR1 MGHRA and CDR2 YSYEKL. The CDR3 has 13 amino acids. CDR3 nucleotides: TGCGCCAGCAGCCAAGAACAGGACTATGAGCAGTTCTTC. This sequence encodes CASSQEQDYEQFF.

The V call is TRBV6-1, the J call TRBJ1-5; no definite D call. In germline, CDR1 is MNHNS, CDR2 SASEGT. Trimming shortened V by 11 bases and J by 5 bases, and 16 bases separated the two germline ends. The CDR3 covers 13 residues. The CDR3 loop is CAAGKEEDQPQHF. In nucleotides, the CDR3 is TGTGCCGCTGGGAAAGAGGAGGATCAGCCCCAGCATTTT.

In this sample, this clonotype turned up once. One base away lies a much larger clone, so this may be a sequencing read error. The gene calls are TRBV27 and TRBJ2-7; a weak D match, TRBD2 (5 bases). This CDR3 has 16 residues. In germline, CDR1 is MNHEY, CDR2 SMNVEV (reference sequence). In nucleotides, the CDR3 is TGTGCCAGCAGTTTCCGGAAGGAGCCTAGCTCCTACGAGAAGTACGTC. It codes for CASSFRKEPSSYEKYV.

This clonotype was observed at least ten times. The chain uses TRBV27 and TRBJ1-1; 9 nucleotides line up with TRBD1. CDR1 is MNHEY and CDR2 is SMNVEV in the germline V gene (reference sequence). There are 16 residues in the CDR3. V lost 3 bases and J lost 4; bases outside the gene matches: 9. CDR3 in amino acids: CASSLRRDRVATEAFF. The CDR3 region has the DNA TGTGCCAGCAGTTTGAGGAGGGACAGGGTGGCCACTGAAGCTTTCTTT.

The CDR3 spells CASSLSSGSQPQHF. Written as DNA, the CDR3 is TGTGCCAGCAGCTTATCCTCAGGGAGCCAGCCCCAGCATTTT. The rearrangement uses TRBV11-3 and TRBJ1-5, with D maybe TRBD1 (5 bases). The ends were cut back, 2 bases at V and 7 bases at J, with 12 bases in the middle. The CDR3 loop spans 14 amino acids. CDR1 SGHNT and CDR2 YENEEA come from the germline V gene.

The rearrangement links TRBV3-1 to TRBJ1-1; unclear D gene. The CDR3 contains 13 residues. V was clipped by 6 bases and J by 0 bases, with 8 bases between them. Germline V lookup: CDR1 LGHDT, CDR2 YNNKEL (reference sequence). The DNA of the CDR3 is TGTGCCAGCAGTGACCAAATGAACACTGAAGCTTTCTTT. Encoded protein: CASSDQMNTEAFF.

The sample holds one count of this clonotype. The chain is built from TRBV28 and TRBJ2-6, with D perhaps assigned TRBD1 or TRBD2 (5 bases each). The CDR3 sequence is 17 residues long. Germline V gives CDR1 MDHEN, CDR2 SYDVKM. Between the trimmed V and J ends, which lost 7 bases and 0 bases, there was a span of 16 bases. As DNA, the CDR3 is TGTGCCAGCACTCAAGGGACCGCACTCTCTGGGGCCAACGTCCTGACTTTC. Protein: CASTQGTALSGANVLTF. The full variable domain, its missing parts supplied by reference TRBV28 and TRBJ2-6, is DVKVTQSSRYLVKRTGEKVFLECVQDMDHENMFWYRQDPGLGLRLIYFSYDVKMKEKGDIPEGYSVSREKKERFSLILESASTNQTSMYLCASTQGTALSGANVLTFGAGSRLTVL.

The CDR3 region has the DNA TGCAGTGACGACCGACTAGCGGGGGGCCCCAATGAGCAGTTCTTC. It encodes CSDDRLAGGPNEQFF. The V call is TRBV20-1, the J call TRBJ2-1, with TRBD2 matching over 13 bases. Germline trimming cut 7 bases from V and 6 bases from J; bases unmatched to any gene: 9. Germline lookup yields CDR1 DFQATT and CDR2 SNEGSKA (reference sequence). The CDR3 covers 15 residues.

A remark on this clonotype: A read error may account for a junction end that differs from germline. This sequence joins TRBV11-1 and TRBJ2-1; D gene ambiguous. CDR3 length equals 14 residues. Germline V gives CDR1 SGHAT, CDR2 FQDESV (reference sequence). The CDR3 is CASSPPYRNNEQFF. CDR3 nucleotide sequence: TGTGCCAGCAGCCCCCCCTATAGGAACAATGAACAGTTCTTC.

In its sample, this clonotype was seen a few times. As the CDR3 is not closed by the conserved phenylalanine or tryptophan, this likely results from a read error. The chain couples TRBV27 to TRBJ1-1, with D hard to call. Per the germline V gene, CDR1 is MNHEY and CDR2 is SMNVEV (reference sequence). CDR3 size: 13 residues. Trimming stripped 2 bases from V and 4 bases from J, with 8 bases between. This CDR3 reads CASSLTGSTEAFL. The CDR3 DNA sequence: TGTGCCAGCAGTTTAACGGGGTCCACTGAAGCTTTCCTT.

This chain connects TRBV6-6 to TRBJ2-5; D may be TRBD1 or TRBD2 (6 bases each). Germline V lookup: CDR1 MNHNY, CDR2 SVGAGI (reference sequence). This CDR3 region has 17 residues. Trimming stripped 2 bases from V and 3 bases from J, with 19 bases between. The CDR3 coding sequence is TGTGCCAGCAGTTACACAGGGACTGGATCAGTTAAAGAGACCCAGTACTTC. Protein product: CASSYTGTGSVKETQYF.

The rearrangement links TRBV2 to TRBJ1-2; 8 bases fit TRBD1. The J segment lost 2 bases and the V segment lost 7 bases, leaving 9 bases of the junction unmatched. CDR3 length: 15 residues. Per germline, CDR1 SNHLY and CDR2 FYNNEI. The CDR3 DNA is TGTGCCAGCACAAATTCGGGACAGGACAACTATGGCTACACCTTC. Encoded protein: CASTNSGQDNYGYTF.

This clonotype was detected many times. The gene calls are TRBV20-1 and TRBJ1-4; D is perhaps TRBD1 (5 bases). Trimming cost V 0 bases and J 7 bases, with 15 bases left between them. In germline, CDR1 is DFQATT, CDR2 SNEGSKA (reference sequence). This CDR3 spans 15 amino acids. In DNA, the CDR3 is TGCAGTGCTAGAGAAGCAGGGAGTTTGGGTGAAAAACTGTTTTTT. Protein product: CSAREAGSLGEKLFF.

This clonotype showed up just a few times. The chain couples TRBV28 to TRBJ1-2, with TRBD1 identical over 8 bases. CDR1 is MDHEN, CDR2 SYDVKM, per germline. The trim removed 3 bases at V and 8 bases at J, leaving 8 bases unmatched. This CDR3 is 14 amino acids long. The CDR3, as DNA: TGTGCCAGCAGTTTTGGCAGGGGGCAGAGGGGCTACACCTTC. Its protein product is CASSFGRGQRGYTF.

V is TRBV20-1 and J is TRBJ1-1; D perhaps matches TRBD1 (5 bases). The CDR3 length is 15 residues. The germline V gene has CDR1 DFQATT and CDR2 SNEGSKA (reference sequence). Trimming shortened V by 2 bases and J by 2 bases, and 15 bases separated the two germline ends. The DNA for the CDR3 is TGCAGTGCTAGACCCTCCAAGGGACTCAACACTGAAGCTTTCTTT. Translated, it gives CSARPSKGLNTEAFF.